This TCR beta chain was sequenced in a study of identical twins. Points from the study as a whole: Zero-insertion analyses were open to partial confounding by invariant MAIT and iNKT cells. Clonotypes of the beta chain that were abundant in cord blood carried fewer insertions (memory repertoires showed none).

Addition of a universal primer site occurred through template switching, and cDNA carried unique molecular identifiers. TCRdb passed the 5' RACE reads through MiXCR, listing each CDR3 protein once. Of approximately 470,000 distinct CDR3 sequences in the sample, approximately 15% were seen once. The ends lost 3 bases at V and 7 bases at J; junction bases unmatched: 4. The length of the CDR3 is 14 residues. This clonotype occurred many times. The target antigen is unknown. This sample also belongs to another study, concerning yellow fever vaccine responses in identical twins.

J is TRBJ2-4 and V is TRBV12-3 or TRBV12-4; 9 nucleotides line up with TRBD1. Sequenced: CD4+ T cells sorted from blood. The TCR sequence derives from a woman aged 18-29 years in good health. The CDR3 loop reads CASSFMDRGNIQYF. The CDR3 coding sequence is TGTGCCAGCAGTTTTATGGACAGGGGCAACATTCAGTACTTC.